A selection of T cell receptor beta chains follows, all from one sample in a study of T cell repertoires in cytomegalovirus infection. TCRdb processed the reads anew with MiXCR; each CDR3 protein has one entry. Of roughly 300,000 distinct CDR3 sequences detected, more than 8% appear once; the ten largest clones hold about 3.9%. The sequencing input was PBMCs. The receptors were gathered from a human donor in good health (CMV status not recorded). Some clones in this sample may be carry-over from other donors' samples. Both conserved end residues are part of each CDR3. Each record gives: clone size, V gene, J gene, D gene, CDR3 length, CDR3 protein, CDR3 DNA. A D gene is named only where the DNA matches it firmly. Not all rows give a size; the values are once, few, many and, for expanded clones, a class.

size: .; V: TRBV4-1; J: TRBJ2-7; D: .; length: 13; CDR3: CASSQDRPYEQYF; DNA: TGCGCCAGCAGCCAAGATCGGCCCTACGAGCAGTACTTC
size: few; V: TRBV11-2; J: TRBJ2-2; D: .; length: 18; CDR3: CASTLDYAQARDTGELFF; DNA: TGTGCCAGCACCTTAGATTACGCCCAGGCTCGAGACACCGGGGAGCTGTTTTTT
size: many; V: TRBV7-2; J: TRBJ2-1; D: TRBD1; length: 21; CDR3: CASSLGEPGQRVLSSYNEQFF; DNA: TGTGCCAGCAGCTTAGGGGAACCGGGACAGAGAGTCCTAAGCTCCTACAATGAGCAGTTCTTC
size: .; V: TRBV19; J: TRBJ2-7; D: TRBD1; length: 15; CDR3: CASSMTDRGPYEQYF; DNA: TGTGCCAGTAGTATGACCGACAGGGGCCCCTACGAGCAGTACTTC
size: .; V: TRBV28; J: TRBJ2-7; D: TRBD2; length: 16; CDR3: CASSSPGAGGPYEQYF; DNA: TGTGCCAGCAGCTCCCCCGGGGCGGGGGGGCCCTACGAGCAGTACTTC
size: many; V: TRBV6-1; J: TRBJ2-1; D: TRBD2; length: 16; CDR3: CASSILLAGSYNEQFF; DNA: TGTGCCAGCAGTATCTTACTAGCGGGTTCCTACAATGAGCAGTTCTTC
size: many; V: TRBV7-2; J: TRBJ1-2; D: .; length: 15; CDR3: CASSLVSARDSGYTF; DNA: TGTGCCAGCAGCTTAGTGTCCGCTAGGGATTCCGGCTACACCTTC
size: many; V: TRBV15; J: TRBJ2-3; D: .; length: 14; CDR3: CATSSLRGPDTQYF; DNA: TGTGCCACCAGCAGCCTGAGGGGACCAGATACGCAGTATTTT
size: many; V: TRBV2; J: TRBJ2-1; D: TRBD2; length: 14; CDR3: CASKTSGTYNEQFF; DNA: TGTGCCAGCAAGACTAGCGGGACCTACAATGAGCAGTTCTTC
size: few; V: TRBV6-2/TRBV6-3; J: TRBJ2-3; D: .; length: 15; CDR3: CASKRGAGPADTQYF; DNA: TGTGCCAGCAAGAGAGGAGCAGGGCCCGCAGATACGCAGTATTTT
size: few; V: TRBV15; J: TRBJ1-5; D: TRBD1; length: 17; CDR3: CATSESAGGPQHQPQHF; DNA: TGTGCCACCAGCGAAAGCGCAGGGGGCCCCCAACATCAGCCCCAGCATTTT
size: few; V: TRBV5-4; J: TRBJ2-3; D: .; length: 15; CDR3: CASRPGGGRTDTQYF; DNA: TGTGCCAGCCGACCGGGAGGGGGCCGGACAGATACGCAGTATTTT
size: many; V: TRBV7-2; J: TRBJ2-5; D: .; length: 14; CDR3: CASSLWRGQETQYF; DNA: TGTGCCAGCAGCTTATGGCGGGGTCAAGAGACCCAGTACTTC
size: many; V: TRBV7-8; J: TRBJ2-1; D: .; length: 15; CDR3: CASSLGESSYNEQFF; DNA: TGTGCCAGCAGCTTAGGCGAGAGCTCCTACAATGAGCAGTTCTTC
size: many; V: TRBV12-3/TRBV12-4; J: TRBJ2-3; D: TRBD2; length: 14; CDR3: CASRKWGLTDTQYF; DNA: TGTGCCAGCAGGAAATGGGGACTAACAGATACGCAGTATTTT
size: .; V: TRBV7-6; J: TRBJ1-4; D: TRBD1; length: 14; CDR3: CASSPGQGEEKLFF; DNA: TGTGCCAGCAGCCCGGGACAGGGGGAGGAAAAACTGTTTTTT
size: few; V: TRBV19; J: TRBJ2-7; D: .; length: 14; CDR3: CASDSGTSSYEQYF; DNA: TGTGCCAGTGACTCCGGGACATCCTCCTACGAGCAGTACTTC
size: once; V: TRBV9; J: TRBJ1-1; D: .; length: 13; CDR3: CASSVGAWTEAFF; DNA: TGTGCCAGCAGCGTGGGGGCATGGACTGAAGCTTTCTTT
size: many; V: TRBV20-1; J: TRBJ1-3; D: TRBD1; length: 14; CDR3: CSAVDRASGNTIYF; DNA: TGCAGTGCTGTCGACAGGGCCTCTGGAAACACCATATATTTT
size: .; V: TRBV6-2/TRBV6-3; J: TRBJ2-1; D: TRBD2; length: 19; CDR3: CASSYSTRSGRPSYNEQFF; DNA: TGTGCCAGCAGTTACTCGACGAGAAGCGGGAGGCCCTCCTACAATGAGCAGTTCTTC
size: many; V: TRBV11-3; J: TRBJ2-3; D: .; length: 16; CDR3: CASSLEAGSRTDTQYF; DNA: TGTGCCAGCAGCCTAGAAGCGGGTAGTAGGACAGATACGCAGTATTTT
size: many; V: TRBV7-9; J: TRBJ1-1; D: .; length: 12; CDR3: CASSFTDREAFF; DNA: TGTGCCAGCAGCTTCACAGACAGGGAAGCTTTCTTT
size: .; V: TRBV20-1; J: TRBJ2-1; D: TRBD2; length: 15; CDR3: CSANSGLAGVNEQFF; DNA: TGCAGTGCTAACTCAGGACTAGCGGGGGTGAATGAGCAGTTCTTC
size: few; V: TRBV6-1; J: TRBJ1-5; D: .; length: 13; CDR3: CASTTSANQPQHF; DNA: TGTGCCAGCACCACATCCGCCAATCAGCCCCAGCATTTT
size: many; V: TRBV12-3/TRBV12-4; J: TRBJ1-1; D: .; length: 15; CDR3: CASSLAGGAPAEAFF; DNA: TGTGCCAGCAGTTTAGCCGGCGGGGCCCCCGCTGAAGCTTTCTTT
size: .; V: TRBV6-6; J: TRBJ1-5; D: .; length: 15; CDR3: CASSPRGDWGQPQHF; DNA: TGTGCCAGCAGCCCGAGGGGGGATTGGGGTCAGCCCCAGCATTTT
size: many; V: TRBV7-6; J: TRBJ1-5; D: .; length: 15; CDR3: CASSPQGYSNQPQHF; DNA: TGTGCCAGCAGCCCACAAGGTTATAGCAATCAGCCCCAGCATTTT
size: .; V: TRBV7-2; J: TRBJ2-5; D: TRBD2; length: 14; CDR3: CASTQETRGGTQYF; DNA: TGTGCCAGCACGCAAGAGACCCGGGGGGGGACCCAGTACTTC
size: .; V: TRBV2; J: TRBJ2-1; D: .; length: 14; CDR3: CASRGAGSYNEQFF; DNA: TGTGCCAGCAGGGGGGCAGGGTCCTACAATGAGCAGTTCTTC
size: many; V: TRBV20-1; J: TRBJ1-6; D: TRBD1; length: 17; CDR3: CSAPVGQLSSYNSPLHF; DNA: TGCAGTGCCCCTGTGGGACAGTTAAGCTCCTATAATTCACCCCTCCACTTT
size: many; V: TRBV7-8; J: TRBJ2-4; D: TRBD1; length: 15; CDR3: CASSWDREPKNIQYF; DNA: TGTGCCAGCAGCTGGGACAGGGAACCCAAAAACATTCAGTACTTC
size: many; V: TRBV7-3; J: TRBJ1-2; D: .; length: 13; CDR3: CASSSSEECGYTF; DNA: TGTGCCAGCAGCTCCAGCGAGGAATGCGGCTACACCTTC
size: few; V: TRBV27; J: TRBJ1-1; D: .; length: 13; CDR3: CASRLGRNTEAFF; DNA: TGTGCCAGCAGACTAGGACGGAACACTGAAGCTTTCTTT
size: .; V: TRBV20-1; J: TRBJ1-1; D: .; length: 11; CDR3: CSANRPGEAFF; DNA: TGCAGTGCAAATAGGCCCGGTGAAGCTTTCTTT
size: few; V: TRBV12-3/TRBV12-4; J: TRBJ1-1; D: .; length: 11; CDR3: CASGIGAEAFF; DNA: TGTGCCAGCGGGATCGGGGCTGAAGCTTTCTTT
size: many; V: TRBV7-2; J: TRBJ1-1; D: TRBD1; length: 11; CDR3: CASRQGAGAFF; DNA: TGTGCCAGCAGACAGGGGGCCGGGGCTTTCTTT
size: once; V: TRBV11-2; J: TRBJ2-5; D: TRBD2; length: 15; CDR3: CVSSWGDGRGETQYF; DNA: TGTGTCAGCAGTTGGGGGGACGGGAGGGGAGAGACCCAGTACTTC
size: many; V: TRBV12-3/TRBV12-4; J: TRBJ2-1; D: TRBD1; length: 15; CDR3: CASRFPGQGSYEQFF; DNA: TGTGCCAGCAGATTTCCGGGACAGGGGAGCTATGAGCAGTTCTTC